The 23 T cell receptor beta chains listed next were all sequenced from one sample in a study of regulatory T cells in long-lasting Graves disease. Time point indicated: newly diagnosed GD, antithyroid drugs for less than 3 months. PBMC RNA served as the TCR library source. According to the study, TCR beta libraries were built with iRepertoire HTBI primers and CDR3-region Arm-PCR. TCRdb independently ran MiXCR on the multiplex PCR reads; one entry per CDR3 protein. The profile shows about 440,000 distinct CDR3 sequences, less than 20% of them singletons. This same sample was also taken into another study, of T cells in Graves' hyperthyroidism and ophthalmopathy.

This sample comprised peripheral blood mononuclear cells (PBMCs), obtained at new diagnosis, from a patient treated with antithyroid drugs. The receptors come from a woman younger than 35 with Graves disease.

This clonotype was observed at least ten times. The genes are TRBV12-3 or TRBV12-4 and TRBJ1-1; possibly TRBD1 for D (5 bases). The CDR3 totals 14 residues. Deletions cut 3 bases from V and 3 bases from J, with 11 bases between. The CDR3, as DNA: TGTGCCAGCAGTTTTGGGGGGATGGACACTGAAGCTTTCTTT. Protein: CASSFGGMDTEAFF.

This chain uses TRBV28 with TRBJ2-2; 12 positions match TRBD1. V was pared by 7 bases and J by 7 bases, with 7 bases of the junction left unmatched. The CDR3 spans 15 residues. Germline CDR1 MDHEN, CDR2 SYDVKM. CDR3 coding DNA: TGTGCCAGCATCTGGGACAGGGGGCATGGCGGGGAGCTGTTTTTT. This sequence encodes CASIWDRGHGGELFF. The whole variable domain, remainder taken from reference TRBV28 and TRBJ2-2, is DVKVTQSSRYLVKRTGEKVFLECVQDMDHENMFWYRQDPGLGLRLIYFSYDVKMKEKGDIPEGYSVSREKKERFSLILESASTNQTSMYLCASIWDRGHGGELFFGEGSRLTVL.

This clonotype was observed at least ten times. V usage is TRBV28 and J usage is TRBJ2-1, with D perhaps given as TRBD1 or TRBD2 (5 bases each). The CDR3 has 13 residues. From germline, CDR1 is MDHEN and CDR2 SYDVKM. V was shortened by 6 bases and J by 9 bases, with 15 bases between the two germline ends. CDR3 coding DNA: TGTGCCAGCAGCGGGACCAACCGGGGTGAGCAGTTCTTC. Residues: CASSGTNRGEQFF. Full variable domain (outside the CDR3, taken from reference TRBV28 and TRBJ2-1): DVKVTQSSRYLVKRTGEKVFLECVQDMDHENMFWYRQDPGLGLRLIYFSYDVKMKEKGDIPEGYSVSREKKERFSLILESASTNQTSMYLCASSGTNRGEQFFGPGTRLTVL.

This clonotype was seen a handful of times. The chain employs TRBV15 and TRBJ1-5; the D is unclear. This CDR3 comprises 13 residues. Germline-derived CDR1 and CDR2 are LNHNV and YYDKDF (reference sequence). V lost 3 bases and J lost 3, with 6 bases in between. CDR3 DNA sequence: TGTGCCACCAGCAGGGCTATCAATCAGCCCCAGCATTTT. This sequence encodes CATSRAINQPQHF.

A remark on this clonotype: Given a much more abundant clone one base away, this may be a read error. The chain links TRBV6-1 to TRBJ1-1, with 7 bases that match TRBD1. The V gene end was trimmed by 6 bases and the J gene end by 2 bases; junction bases not matched to a gene: 9. Germline V CDR1 and CDR2: MNHNS, SASEGT. There are 15 residues in the CDR3. The CDR3 region is CASRMAGQRNTEAFF. The CDR3 DNA reads as TGTGCCAGCAGAATGGCGGGACAGCGAAACACTGAAGCTTTCTTT.

This clonotype was observed a few times. The rearrangement links TRBV15 to TRBJ2-4; maybe TRBD1 (6 bases). Germline V gene sequence: CDR1 LNHNV, CDR2 YYDKDF (reference sequence). Trimming removed 0 bases from V and 0 bases from J, with 9 bases in between. The CDR3 sequence is 16 residues long. The CDR3 nucleotides read TGTGCCACCAGCAGAGATGGACAGATAGCCAAAAACATTCAGTACTTC. Translated: CATSRDGQIAKNIQYF.

At least ten counts were recorded for this clonotype. The V and J genes are TRBV15 and TRBJ2-5; 7 bases map to TRBD2. Germline V gene lookup returns CDR1 LNHNV and CDR2 YYDKDF (reference sequence). J gave up 3 bases and V 9 bases, and 7 bases lay outside the gene matches. CDR3 size: 13 residues. The CDR3 bases are TGTGCCACTCCAGGCGCGGGGGAAGAGACCCAGTACTTC. It codes for CATPGAGEETQYF.

The V and J genes are TRBV6-7 and TRBJ1-3; tentatively, D is TRBD1 (6 bases). TRBV6-7 is an ORF, with its function uncertain. Trimming cost V 8 bases and J 0 bases, with 32 bases left between them. The CDR3 is 21 amino acids. The CDR3 region is CASPNKPDSAKKENSGNTIYF. DNA of the CDR3: TGTGCCAGCCCTAATAAACCGGACAGCGCTAAGAAGGAAAACTCTGGAAACACCATATATTTT.

This clonotype has at least ten counts. This chain links TRBV6-5 with TRBJ2-2, with 7 bases aligning to TRBD2. This CDR3 comprises 15 residues. With 3 bases clipped from V and 1 base from J, the junction kept 2 bases outside the gene matches. Germline V gene sequence: CDR1 MNHEY, CDR2 SVGAGI. The CDR3 loop reads CASSYRGVNTGELFF. CDR3 coding DNA: TGTGCCAGCAGTTATCGGGGGGTGAACACCGGGGAGCTGTTTTTT.

This clonotype came up many times. The chain is built from TRBV7-8 and TRBJ1-1, with 7 bases matching TRBD1. Germline CDR1 SGHVS, CDR2 FQNEAQ. This CDR3 is built from 13 residues. Trimming cost V 5 bases and J 9 bases; bases outside gene matches: 9. The CDR3 loop reads CASSPRQGLKAFF. In DNA form, the CDR3 reads TGTGCCAGCAGCCCCCGACAGGGTTTGAAAGCTTTCTTT.

This clonotype showed up many times. This chain connects TRBV4-1 to TRBJ2-7; possibly TRBD1 for D (5 bases). Germline CDR1 and CDR2: MGHRA and YSYEKL. The CDR3 loop spans 15 amino acids. V dropped 4 bases and J dropped 3 bases, with 16 bases sitting between them. The CDR3 DNA reads TGCGCCAGCAGCCTAGGCCTCCCTCAGGGCTACGAGCAGTACTTC. It specifies CASSLGLPQGYEQYF.

The chain recombines TRBV5-4 with TRBJ2-3; a possible D gene is TRBD2 (5 bases). CDR3 length: 14 amino acids. The V end was cut by 6 bases, the J end by 4 bases, with 15 bases between. CDR1 is SGHNT and CDR2 is YYREEE in the germline V gene (reference sequence). For the CDR3, the DNA is TGTGCCAGCAATACACGGGAAGGTCCAGATACGCAGTATTTT. Its protein product is CASNTREGPDTQYF.

In its sample, this clonotype was seen a few times. The J gene is TRBJ2-7, the V gene TRBV27, with 10 bases fitting TRBD2. Germline CDR1 and CDR2: MNHEY and SMNVEV (reference sequence). The CDR3 totals 16 residues. Trimming at V came to 6 bases and at J to 3 bases, leaving 11 bases not matched to a gene. CDR3 protein: CASRPTPSGSYYEQYF. The CDR3 DNA sequence: TGTGCCAGCAGACCGACTCCTAGCGGGAGTTACTACGAGCAGTACTTC.

DNA for the CDR3: TGTGCCAGCAGCCTCTGGACAGGGGAGGGCAATGAGCAGTTCTTC. Translating it yields CASSLWTGEGNEQFF. This chain connects TRBV11-3 to TRBJ2-1; TRBD1 matches at 9 bases. With 5 bases clipped from V and 6 bases from J, the junction kept 8 bases outside the gene matches. CDR1 is SGHNT and CDR2 is YENEEA in the germline V gene. The CDR3 contains 15 residues.

This clonotype occurred a few times. The chain recombines TRBV2 with TRBJ2-7, with D possibly being TRBD1 (6 bases). Trimming shortened V by 5 bases and J by 6 bases, and 14 bases separated the two germline ends. The CDR3 has 13 residues. Germline V lookup: CDR1 SNHLY, CDR2 FYNNEI. This CDR3 is CASSYADRLEQYF. DNA for the CDR3: TGTGCCAGCAGTTACGCGGACAGACTCGAGCAGTACTTC.

The rearrangement joins TRBV27 to TRBJ1-5; possible D gene TRBD1, 6 bases. Germline V gene data show CDR1 as MNHEY and CDR2 as SMNVEV (reference sequence). V was shortened by 1 base and J by 3 bases, with 10 bases between the two germline ends. CDR3 length: 15 residues. The CDR3 protein is CASSLFGGDNQPQHF. CDR3 bases: TGTGCCAGCAGTTTATTTGGGGGCGACAATCAGCCCCAGCATTTT.

This clonotype came up many times. This chain links TRBV6-1 with TRBJ2-7; 9 nucleotides agree with TRBD1. With V trimmed by 8 bases and J by 3 bases, 2 bases remained unmatched. The germline CDR1 and CDR2 sequences are MNHNS and SASEGT. The CDR3 has 12 amino acids. The CDR3: CASRDRVYEQYF. CDR3 DNA: TGTGCCAGCCGGGACAGGGTCTACGAGCAGTACTTC.

The chain links TRBV24-1 to TRBJ2-2, with 11 bases lining up with TRBD2. The length of the CDR3 is 14 residues. From germline, CDR1 is KGHDR and CDR2 SFDVKD. The ends lost 7 bases at V and 5 bases at J; junction bases unmatched: 2. CDR3 sequence: CATSGLAGTGELFF. The CDR3 bases are TGTGCCACCAGCGGACTAGCGGGTACCGGGGAGCTGTTTTTT.

This clonotype showed up just once. A much bigger clone sits one base away, suggesting this may be a read error. V gene TRBV28 combines with J gene TRBJ2-7, with TRBD2 matching over 12 bases. Germline CDR1 MDHEN, CDR2 SYDVKM. The CDR3 sequence is 15 residues long. J was trimmed by 3 bases and V by 6 bases; bases with no gene match: 6. The CDR3 spells CASSRPGLAGYEQYF. CDR3 nucleotides: TGTGCCAGCAGCCGCCCGGGACTAGCGGGCTACGAGCAGTACTTC.

As for this clonotype: A much larger clone differs by one base, so this may be a read error. Given the absence of the conserved phenylalanine or tryptophan at the CDR3 end, a read error is likely. CDR3 region: CSARVTSTGANVLTS. The CDR3 bases are TGCAGTGCTAGAGTAACTTCTACTGGGGCCAACGTCCTGACTTCC. The chain links TRBV20-1 to TRBJ2-6; D is unresolved. CDR1 and CDR2 (germline): DFQATT, SNEGSKA (reference sequence). The ends were cut back, 1 base at V and 2 bases at J, with 9 bases in the middle. This CDR3 region has 15 residues.

This clonotype occurred many times. The chain couples TRBV7-2 to TRBJ2-7; D remains unclear. The CDR3 spans 12 residues. Germline V gene lookup returns CDR1 SGHTA and CDR2 FQGNSA. V dropped 4 bases and J dropped 3 bases, with 7 bases sitting between them. The CDR3 nucleotides read TGTGCCAGCAGCTCCTCCCACTACGAGCAGTACTTC. Amino acid sequence: CASSSSHYEQYF. Based on the CDR3 plus reference TRBV7-2 and TRBJ2-7, the full variable domain is GAGVSQSPSNKVTEKGKDVELRCDPISGHTALYWYRQSLGQGLEFLIYFQGNSAPDKSGLPSDRFSAERTGGSVSTLTIQRTQQEDSAVYLCASSSSHYEQYFGPGTRLTVT.

The chain employs TRBV28 and TRBJ2-7; no clear D gene. The CDR3 runs to 12 residues. Germline lookup yields CDR1 MDHEN and CDR2 SYDVKM. V was clipped by 1 base and J by 6 bases, with 7 bases between them. The CDR3 protein is CASSLFTAEQYF. CDR3 nucleotide sequence: TGTGCCAGCAGTTTATTTACCGCCGAGCAGTACTTC.

V is TRBV4-3 and J is TRBJ2-3; TRBD2 agrees at 13 bases. The J call is uncertain, as TRBJ2-5 better fits the DNA end. Germline V lookup: CDR1 LGHNA, CDR2 YSLEER. The CDR3 consists of 16 residues. Written as DNA, the CDR3 is TGCGCCAGCAGCCAACTACTAGCGGGAGGGCTGGAGACCCAGTACTTC. It is translated as CASSQLLAGGLETQYF.